This TCR beta chain was identified during a study of read filtering for tumor transcriptome and immune sequencing. CDR3 size: 13 residues. This clonotype has a single count. Its target is unknown. A read error likely explains this, since a far larger clone differs by one base. Molecular barcoded adaptors covering alpha/delta and beta/gamma chains were used on roughly 400 ng RNA. TCRdb fed the reads into MiXCR, producing one record per CDR3 protein. The sample has roughly 27,000 distinct CDR3 sequences, approximately 15% seen once; the top ten hold roughly 44%. The study, taken as a whole, reports: The sorted CD138-negative fraction was a mixed bone marrow immune population, not purified T cells.

Sequencing was done on a sample of a population of CD138-negative cells sorted from bone marrow. The sequence derives from a donor over 35 with multiple myeloma. The genes are TRBV12-3 or TRBV12-4 and TRBJ2-1; D perhaps matches TRBD1 (6 bases). The CDR3 spells CASSWDIYNGQFF. CDR3 DNA sequence: TGTGCCAGCAGCTGGGACATTTACAATGGGCAGTTCTTC.